The 14 T cell receptor beta chains reported below all come from one sample, sequenced in a study of T-cell reconstitution after alpha-beta-depleted transplantation in children. The TCRbeta library incorporated unique molecular identifiers. TCRdb ran MiXCR on the PCR reads and lists one entry per CDR3 protein. The sample holds approximately 650,000 distinct CDR3 sequences, around 14% seen once. The specimen comprised PBMCs, sampled before TCRalphabeta/CD19-depleted stem cell transplant. The receptors come from a girl aged 2-15 years with congenital amegakaryocytic thrombocytopenia, due to receive a stem cell transplant.

This clonotype was recorded at least ten times. This sequence joins TRBV6-5 and TRBJ2-2, with D perhaps given as TRBD1 or TRBD2 (5 bases each). Germline loops: CDR1 MNHEY, CDR2 SVGAGI. The V and J ends lost 0 bases and 4 bases respectively, with 15 bases between them. The CDR3 is 17 amino acids. Here the CDR3 reads CASSYSYSHGGTGELFF. The DNA for the CDR3 is TGTGCCAGCAGTTACTCGTATAGCCATGGGGGCACCGGGGAGCTGTTTTTT.

The J gene is TRBJ2-7, the V gene TRBV5-1, with no clear D. The V gene's germline CDR1 is SGHRS and CDR2 YFSETQ. V was clipped by 0 bases and J by 0 bases, with 7 bases between them. This CDR3 spans 14 amino acids. CDR3 region: CASSLGAPSYEQYF. CDR3 nucleotides: TGCGCCAGCAGCTTGGGGGCACCCTCCTACGAGCAGTACTTC.

This clonotype was counted a few times. The rearrangement joins TRBV29-1 to TRBJ2-6; D gene ambiguous. Trimming stripped 0 bases from V and 0 bases from J, with 3 bases between. The CDR3 length is 14 residues. CDR1 and CDR2 from the germline V gene are SQVTM and ANQGSEA. This CDR3 reads CSVEELSGANVLTF. In nucleotides, the CDR3 is TGCAGCGTTGAAGAACTCTCTGGGGCCAACGTCCTGACTTTC.

This clonotype was recorded at least ten times. The chain combines TRBV12-3 or TRBV12-4 with TRBJ1-1, with 8 bases identical to TRBD1. The CDR3 runs to 14 residues. V lost 4 bases to trimming and J lost 4 bases; unmatched junction nucleotides: 5. The CDR3 region is CASSWTGPSTEAFF. Here the CDR3 DNA reads TGTGCCAGCAGTTGGACAGGGCCGAGCACTGAAGCTTTCTTT.

This clonotype was seen ten or more times. V gene TRBV20-1 combines with J gene TRBJ1-1; the D gene is possibly TRBD1 (6 bases). The V and J ends lost 3 bases and 6 bases respectively, with 14 bases between them. CDR1 and CDR2 (germline): DFQATT, SNEGSKA (reference sequence). CDR3 length equals 13 residues. The CDR3 region has the DNA TGCAGTGCTAGTGCCAAGGGGGACGCTGAAGCTTTCTTT. It is translated as CSASAKGDAEAFF.

There are many counts of this clonotype. The chain carries TRBV5-8 and TRBJ1-4, with D unresolved. The V and J ends lost 4 bases and 5 bases respectively, with 15 bases between them. Germline CDR1 is SGHTS and CDR2 is YDEGEE. The CDR3 has 15 amino acids. CDR3 DNA: TGTGCCAGCAGCCCATTCGACGGTTGGAATGAAAAACTGTTTTTT. Residues: CASSPFDGWNEKLFF.

As to this clonotype: At one end the junction does not follow the germline gene, possibly because of a read error. The chain recombines TRBV6-5 with TRBJ1-5, with D tentatively TRBD1 (5 bases). The length of the CDR3 is 16 residues. Germline CDR1 reads MNHEY; CDR2 reads SVGAGI. DNA for the CDR3: TGTGCCAGCAGTGACTCGGTTGGGGCTGGCAATCAGCCCCAGCATTTT. This translates into CASSDSVGAGNQPQHF.

This clonotype was seen many times. The rearrangement links TRBV10-3 to TRBJ2-5; possible D gene TRBD2, 6 bases. V was shortened by 0 bases and J by 5 bases, with 13 bases between the two germline ends. The CDR3 length is 15 residues. CDR1 and CDR2 (germline): ENHRY, SYGVKD. The CDR3 is CAISESGGAGETQYF. CDR3 sequence (DNA): TGTGCCATCAGTGAGTCCGGCGGTGCGGGGGAGACCCAGTACTTC.

This clonotype was observed a handful of times. The V call is TRBV7-3, the J call TRBJ2-2; 7 nucleotides agree with TRBD2. V shed 8 bases and J 4 bases; nucleotides not matched to a gene: 10. This CDR3 contains 15 residues. Per the germline V gene, CDR1 is SGHTA and CDR2 is FQGTGA. The CDR3 loop is CASSLLAEATGELFF. The CDR3 coding sequence is TGTGCCAGCTCACTTCTAGCGGAGGCCACCGGGGAGCTGTTTTTT. Supplemented by reference TRBV7-3 and TRBJ2-2, the full variable domain reads GAGVSQTPSNKVTEKGKYVELRCDPISGHTALYWYRQSLGQGPEFLIYFQGTGAADDSGLPNDRFFAVRPEGSVSTLKIQRTERGDSAVYLCASSLLAEATGELFFGEGSRLTVL.

This clonotype occurred many times. The J gene is TRBJ1-5, the V gene TRBV20-1; D not resolved. CDR3 length equals 14 residues. V was clipped by 4 bases and J by 1 base, with 11 bases between them. Germline V lookup: CDR1 DFQATT, CDR2 SNEGSKA (reference sequence). The CDR3 spells CSANGGASNQPQHF. CDR3 DNA: TGCAGTGCTAATGGCGGCGCGAGCAATCAGCCCCAGCATTTT.

This clonotype was found a few times. The rearrangement uses TRBV21-1 and TRBJ2-7; no check of the table's D call, TRBD2, against the DNA was made. TRBV21-1 is annotated as a pseudogene. CDR3 length: 19 amino acids. CDR3 protein: CASSTDGLAGPFISYEQYF. The CDR3 DNA sequence: TGTGCCAGCAGCACCGACGGACTAGCGGGACCCTTCATCTCCTACGAGCAGTACTTC.

This clonotype has at least ten counts. This chain links TRBV9 with TRBJ2-1; D gene uncertain. V was trimmed by 3 bases and J by 4 bases, leaving 11 bases between them. The V gene's germline CDR1 is SGDLS and CDR2 YYNGEE. The CDR3 spans 14 residues. The CDR3: CASSALDLYNEQFF. The CDR3 DNA reads TGTGCCAGCAGCGCCCTTGACTTATACAATGAGCAGTTCTTC.

The chain employs TRBV6-5 and TRBJ2-7, with D perhaps TRBD1 or TRBD2 (5 bases each). The CDR3 is 14 residues long. The germline V gene has CDR1 MNHEY and CDR2 SVGAGI. The germline V and J ends were trimmed by 0 bases and 8 bases, with 14 bases remaining between them. The CDR3 DNA reads TGTGCCAGCAGTTACTCGGGCCTTCCGGGACAGCAGTACTTC. Encoded protein: CASSYSGLPGQQYF.

This clonotype was counted a few times. This chain links TRBV5-1 with TRBJ2-5; the D gene is possibly TRBD1 (6 bases). Per the germline V gene, CDR1 is SGHRS and CDR2 is YFSETQ. This CDR3 is built from 13 residues. V was clipped by 4 bases and J by 5 bases, with 12 bases between them. In DNA, the CDR3 is TGCGCCAGCAGCGCCCGACAGGAGGAGACCCAGTACTTC. It codes for CASSARQEETQYF.